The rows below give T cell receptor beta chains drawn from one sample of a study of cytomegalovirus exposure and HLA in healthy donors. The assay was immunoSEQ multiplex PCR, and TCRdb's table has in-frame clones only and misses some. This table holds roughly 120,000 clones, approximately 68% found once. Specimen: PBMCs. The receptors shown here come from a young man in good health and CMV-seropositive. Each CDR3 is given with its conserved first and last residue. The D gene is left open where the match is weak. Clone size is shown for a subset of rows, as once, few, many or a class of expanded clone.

CDR3aa: CASSRGWTNEKLFF
CDR3nt: TGTGCCAGCAGTAGGGGGTGGACTAATGAAAAACTGTTTTTT
v_gene: TRBV6-1
abundance: NA
j_gene: TRBJ1-4
d_gene: NA

CDR3aa: CASSSGQGYEQYF
CDR3nt: TGTGCCAGCAGTTCGGGACAGGGCTACGAGCAGTACTTC
v_gene: TRBV28
abundance: NA
j_gene: TRBJ2-7
d_gene: TRBD1

CDR3aa: CASSPTGVGDTQYF
CDR3nt: TGCGCCAGCAGCCCGACAGGGGTGGGAGATACGCAGTATTTT
v_gene: TRBV5-1
abundance: NA
j_gene: TRBJ2-3
d_gene: TRBD1

CDR3aa: CATSRPGSYGYTF
CDR3nt: TGTGCCACCAGCCGTCCGGGATCGTATGGCTACACCTTC
v_gene: TRBV15
abundance: NA
j_gene: TRBJ1-2
d_gene: NA

CDR3aa: CASSRLGQEAFF
CDR3nt: TGTGCCAGCAGCCGCTTGGGACAAGAAGCTTTCTTT
v_gene: TRBV14
abundance: few
j_gene: TRBJ1-1
d_gene: NA

CDR3aa: CSVENSGGETQYF
CDR3nt: TGCAGCGTTGAAAATTCGGGAGGAGAGACCCAGTACTTC
v_gene: TRBV29-1
abundance: NA
j_gene: TRBJ2-5
d_gene: TRBD2

CDR3aa: CASSIGPPSGSRTYEQYF
CDR3nt: TGTGCCAGCAGCATAGGCCCGCCCAGCGGGAGTAGGACCTACGAGCAGTACTTC
v_gene: TRBV7-2
abundance: NA
j_gene: TRBJ2-7
d_gene: TRBD2

CDR3aa: CASTEDRVYIGELFF
CDR3nt: TGTGCCAGTACTGAGGACAGGGTTTACATCGGGGAGCTGTTTTTT
v_gene: TRBV19
abundance: NA
j_gene: TRBJ2-2
d_gene: TRBD1

CDR3aa: CAWGQAGSNQPQHF
CDR3nt: TGTGCCTGGGGACAGGCGGGAAGCAATCAGCCCCAGCATTTT
v_gene: TRBV30
abundance: NA
j_gene: TRBJ1-5
d_gene: TRBD1

CDR3aa: CASSRNGQTTGELFF
CDR3nt: TGTGCCAGCAGCCGGAACGGACAGACGACCGGGGAGCTGTTTTTT
v_gene: TRBV4-2
abundance: once
j_gene: TRBJ2-2
d_gene: NA

CDR3aa: CASSQDDRLAGSTGTQYF
CDR3nt: TGCGCCAGCAGCCAAGATGATCGGCTAGCGGGGAGTACGGGTACGCAGTATTTT
v_gene: TRBV4-3
abundance: few
j_gene: TRBJ2-3
d_gene: TRBD2